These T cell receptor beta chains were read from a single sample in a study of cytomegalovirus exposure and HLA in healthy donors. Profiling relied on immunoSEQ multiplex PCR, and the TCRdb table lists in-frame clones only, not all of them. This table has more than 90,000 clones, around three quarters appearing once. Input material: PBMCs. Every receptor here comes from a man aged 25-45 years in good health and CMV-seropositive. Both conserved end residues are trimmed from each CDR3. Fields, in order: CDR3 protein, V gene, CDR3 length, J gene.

cdr3_aa: ASRADSIQETQY
v_call: TRBV2
cdr3_length: 12
j_call: TRBJ2-5

cdr3_aa: AITGSGNTIY
v_call: TRBV10-3
cdr3_length: 10
j_call: TRBJ1-3

cdr3_aa: ASSPLHSGNTIY
v_call: TRBV28
cdr3_length: 12
j_call: TRBJ1-3

cdr3_aa: ASSSTPGGPNEQY
v_call: TRBV4-1
cdr3_length: 13
j_call: -

cdr3_aa: ASRDTASTGELF
v_call: TRBV2
cdr3_length: 12
j_call: TRBJ2-2

cdr3_aa: ASGLRGRELYNEQF
v_call: TRBV12-5
cdr3_length: 14
j_call: TRBJ2-1

cdr3_aa: ASSTGQGWRA
v_call: TRBV19
cdr3_length: 10
j_call: TRBJ2-7

cdr3_aa: ASTNDPSGHSYEQY
v_call: TRBV19
cdr3_length: 14
j_call: TRBJ2-7

cdr3_aa: ASSLERVNSPLH
v_call: TRBV11-2
cdr3_length: 12
j_call: TRBJ1-6

cdr3_aa: ASREGTGIYYGYP
v_call: TRBV6-1
cdr3_length: 13
j_call: TRBJ1-2

cdr3_aa: ASSSYRSTGELF
v_call: TRBV5-1
cdr3_length: 12
j_call: TRBJ2-2

cdr3_aa: ASSGATYNEQF
v_call: TRBV2
cdr3_length: 11
j_call: TRBJ2-1

cdr3_aa: ASSPRGSYEQY
v_call: TRBV19
cdr3_length: 11
j_call: TRBJ2-7

cdr3_aa: ASSQAVVATTSYNEQF
v_call: TRBV4-2
cdr3_length: 16
j_call: TRBJ2-1

cdr3_aa: ASSQTADTQY
v_call: TRBV27
cdr3_length: 10
j_call: TRBJ2-3

cdr3_aa: ASSPGQGGNYNEQF
v_call: TRBV6-4
cdr3_length: 14
j_call: TRBJ2-1

cdr3_aa: ASSQDQGETYNEQF
v_call: TRBV4-1
cdr3_length: 14
j_call: TRBJ2-1

cdr3_aa: ASSIRGGKSQPQH
v_call: TRBV19
cdr3_length: 13
j_call: TRBJ1-5

cdr3_aa: ASSEWAYQETQY
v_call: TRBV2
cdr3_length: 12
j_call: TRBJ2-5

cdr3_aa: ASRQGDTEAF
v_call: TRBV28
cdr3_length: 10
j_call: TRBJ1-1

cdr3_aa: ASSGTASYEQY
v_call: TRBV2
cdr3_length: 11
j_call: -

cdr3_aa: ASSDGQGDRLF
v_call: TRBV6-5
cdr3_length: 11
j_call: TRBJ1-4

cdr3_aa: ASSAQGNYGYP
v_call: TRBV6-1
cdr3_length: 11
j_call: TRBJ1-2

cdr3_aa: ATSRDFLGAGGQPQH
v_call: TRBV15
cdr3_length: 15
j_call: TRBJ1-5

cdr3_aa: ASSDQQPGYGYT
v_call: TRBV2
cdr3_length: 12
j_call: TRBJ1-2

cdr3_aa: ATSREQGAHEQY
v_call: TRBV15
cdr3_length: 12
j_call: TRBJ2-7

cdr3_aa: ASSSNRESTEAF
v_call: TRBV11-2
cdr3_length: 12
j_call: TRBJ1-1

cdr3_aa: ASSSRQANGEKLF
v_call: TRBV5-4
cdr3_length: 13
j_call: TRBJ1-4

cdr3_aa: ASSGGQGGVQGYT
v_call: TRBV28
cdr3_length: 13
j_call: TRBJ1-2

cdr3_aa: ASSLGLGSGGVLRDTQY
v_call: TRBV7-2
cdr3_length: 17
j_call: TRBJ2-3

cdr3_aa: ASSLGTGSGTEAF
v_call: TRBV5-1
cdr3_length: 13
j_call: TRBJ1-1

cdr3_aa: ASSQSHARETQY
v_call: TRBV7-9
cdr3_length: 12
j_call: TRBJ2-5

cdr3_aa: ASSAQGAPQETQY
v_call: TRBV5-1
cdr3_length: 13
j_call: TRBJ2-5

cdr3_aa: ASSPVGSGNTIY
v_call: TRBV19
cdr3_length: 12
j_call: TRBJ1-3

cdr3_aa: ASSLRGQGWAGGYT
v_call: TRBV5-5
cdr3_length: 14
j_call: TRBJ1-2

cdr3_aa: ASSVNPGQGYNEQF
v_call: TRBV7-3
cdr3_length: 14
j_call: TRBJ2-1

cdr3_aa: ASSWTGGKTEAF
v_call: TRBV6-5
cdr3_length: 12
j_call: TRBJ1-1

cdr3_aa: ASSSSPGANVLT
v_call: TRBV27
cdr3_length: 12
j_call: TRBJ2-6

cdr3_aa: ASSTGLGYYGYT
v_call: TRBV7-2
cdr3_length: 12
j_call: TRBJ1-2

cdr3_aa: ASSHSSGRVDGYT
v_call: TRBV7-9
cdr3_length: 13
j_call: TRBJ1-2

cdr3_aa: ASSLFFGAGVGNTIY
v_call: TRBV28
cdr3_length: 15
j_call: TRBJ1-3

cdr3_aa: SSNRVFAEAF
v_call: TRBV29-1
cdr3_length: 10
j_call: TRBJ1-1

cdr3_aa: ASSLSQGADYGYT
v_call: TRBV5-4
cdr3_length: 13
j_call: TRBJ1-2

cdr3_aa: ASSLGAGSHEQY
v_call: TRBV28
cdr3_length: 12
j_call: TRBJ2-7

cdr3_aa: ASPPVARLSRNYGYT
v_call: TRBV4-1
cdr3_length: 15
j_call: TRBJ1-2

cdr3_aa: AGTKHATNEKLF
v_call: TRBV7-9
cdr3_length: 12
j_call: TRBJ1-4

cdr3_aa: AWTLQGADTQY
v_call: TRBV30
cdr3_length: 11
j_call: TRBJ2-3

cdr3_aa: ASSLDGGQGETQY
v_call: TRBV5-4
cdr3_length: 13
j_call: TRBJ2-5

cdr3_aa: ASSLATSGVSTDTQY
v_call: TRBV7-9
cdr3_length: 15
j_call: TRBJ2-3

cdr3_aa: ASSLGQGVYEQY
v_call: TRBV5-1
cdr3_length: 12
j_call: TRBJ2-7

cdr3_aa: ASSESGGPADTQY
v_call: TRBV19
cdr3_length: 13
j_call: TRBJ2-3

cdr3_aa: ASSLFKTPGNTEAF
v_call: TRBV7-9
cdr3_length: 14
j_call: TRBJ1-1